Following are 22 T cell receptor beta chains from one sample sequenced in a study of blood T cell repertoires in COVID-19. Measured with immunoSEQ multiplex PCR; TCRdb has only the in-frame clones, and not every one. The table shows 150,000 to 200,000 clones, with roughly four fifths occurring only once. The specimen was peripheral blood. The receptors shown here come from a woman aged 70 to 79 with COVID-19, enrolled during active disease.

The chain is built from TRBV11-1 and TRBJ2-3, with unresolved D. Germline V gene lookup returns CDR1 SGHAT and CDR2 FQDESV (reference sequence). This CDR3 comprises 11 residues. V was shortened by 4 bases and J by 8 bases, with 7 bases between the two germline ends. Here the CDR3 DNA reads TGTGCCAGCAGCTACGACTCTACGCAGTATTTT. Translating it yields CASSYDSTQYF.

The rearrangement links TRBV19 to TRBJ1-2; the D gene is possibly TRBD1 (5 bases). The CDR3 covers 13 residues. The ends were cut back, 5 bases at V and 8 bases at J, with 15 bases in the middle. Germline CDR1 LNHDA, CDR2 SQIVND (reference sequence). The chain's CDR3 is CASSRTRAGGYTF. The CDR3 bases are TGTGCCAGTAGTCGCACCAGGGCGGGGGGCTACACCTTC. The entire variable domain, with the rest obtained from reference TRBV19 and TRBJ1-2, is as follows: DGGITQSPKYLFRKEGQNVTLSCEQNLNHDAMYWYRQDPGQGLRLIYYSQIVNDFQKGDIAEGYSVSREKKESFPLTVTSAQKNPTAFYLCASSRTRAGGYTFGSGTRLTVV.

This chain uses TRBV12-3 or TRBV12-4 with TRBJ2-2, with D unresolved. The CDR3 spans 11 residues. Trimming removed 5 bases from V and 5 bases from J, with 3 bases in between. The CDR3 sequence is CASSQTGELFF. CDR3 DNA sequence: TGTGCCAGCAGTCAAACCGGGGAGCTGTTTTTT.

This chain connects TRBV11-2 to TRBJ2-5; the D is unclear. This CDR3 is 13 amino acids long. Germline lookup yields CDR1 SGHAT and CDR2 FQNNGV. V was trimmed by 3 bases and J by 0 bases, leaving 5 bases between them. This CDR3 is CASSFTNQETQYF. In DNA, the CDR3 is TGTGCCAGCAGCTTTACAAACCAAGAGACCCAGTACTTC.

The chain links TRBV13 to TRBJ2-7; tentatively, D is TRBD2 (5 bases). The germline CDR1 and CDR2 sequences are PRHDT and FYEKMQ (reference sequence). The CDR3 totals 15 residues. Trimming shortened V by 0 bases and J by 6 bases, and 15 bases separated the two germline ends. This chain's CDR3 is CASSLGLDSPAEQYF. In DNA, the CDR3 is TGTGCCAGCAGCTTAGGCTTGGACTCCCCTGCCGAGCAGTACTTC.

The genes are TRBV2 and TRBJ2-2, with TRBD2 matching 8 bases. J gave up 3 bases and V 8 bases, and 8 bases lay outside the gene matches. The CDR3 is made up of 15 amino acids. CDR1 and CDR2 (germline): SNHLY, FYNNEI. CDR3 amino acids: CASRLGLADTGELFF. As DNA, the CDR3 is TGTGCCAGCCGATTAGGACTAGCTGACACCGGGGAGCTGTTTTTT.

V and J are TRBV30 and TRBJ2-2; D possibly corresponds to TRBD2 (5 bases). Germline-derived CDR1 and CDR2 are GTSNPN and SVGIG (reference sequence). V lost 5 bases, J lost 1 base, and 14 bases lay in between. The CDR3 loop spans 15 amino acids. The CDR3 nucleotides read TGTGCCTGGGATCGTGGGAGTGTGAACACCGGGGAGCTGTTTTTT. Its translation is CAWDRGSVNTGELFF.

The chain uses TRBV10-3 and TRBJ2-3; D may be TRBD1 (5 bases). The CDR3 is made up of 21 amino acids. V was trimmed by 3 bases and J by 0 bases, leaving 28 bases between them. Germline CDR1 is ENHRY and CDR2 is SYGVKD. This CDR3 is CAISDTIFRVGEDISTDTQYF. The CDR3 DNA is TGTGCCATCAGTGACACTATCTTCAGGGTTGGAGAGGATATTAGCACAGATACGCAGTATTTT.

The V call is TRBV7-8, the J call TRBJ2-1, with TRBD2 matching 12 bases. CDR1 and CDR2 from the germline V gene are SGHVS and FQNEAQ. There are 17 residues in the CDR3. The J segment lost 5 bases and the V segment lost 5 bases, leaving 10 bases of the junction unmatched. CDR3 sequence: CASSARTSGMGHNEQFF. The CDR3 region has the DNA TGTGCCAGCAGCGCCCGGACTAGCGGGATGGGGCACAATGAGCAGTTCTTC.

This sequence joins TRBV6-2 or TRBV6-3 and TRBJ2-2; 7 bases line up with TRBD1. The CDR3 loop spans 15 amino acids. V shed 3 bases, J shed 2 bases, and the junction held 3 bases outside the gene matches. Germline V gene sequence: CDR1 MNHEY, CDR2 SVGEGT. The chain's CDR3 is CASSYRGLNTGELFF. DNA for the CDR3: TGTGCCAGCAGTTATAGGGGGCTTAACACCGGGGAGCTGTTTTTT.

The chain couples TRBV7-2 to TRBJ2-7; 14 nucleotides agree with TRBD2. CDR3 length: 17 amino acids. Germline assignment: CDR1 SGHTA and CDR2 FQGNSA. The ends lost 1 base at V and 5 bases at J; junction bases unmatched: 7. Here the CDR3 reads CASSLVGTSGSRDEQYF. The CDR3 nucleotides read TGTGCCAGCAGCTTAGTCGGGACTAGCGGGAGCCGGGACGAGCAGTACTTC.

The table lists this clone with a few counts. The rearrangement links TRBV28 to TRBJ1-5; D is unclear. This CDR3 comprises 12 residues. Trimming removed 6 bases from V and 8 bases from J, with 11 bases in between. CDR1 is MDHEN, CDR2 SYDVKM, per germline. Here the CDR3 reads CASRTGSEPQHF. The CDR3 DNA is TGTGCCAGCAGAACCGGGTCGGAGCCCCAGCATTTT.

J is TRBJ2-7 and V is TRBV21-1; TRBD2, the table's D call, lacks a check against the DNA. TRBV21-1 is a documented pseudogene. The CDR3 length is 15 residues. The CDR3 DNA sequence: TGTGCCAGCCAGGGGCTAGCGGGAGGCGTCGACGAGCAGTACTTC. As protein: CASQGLAGGVDEQYF.

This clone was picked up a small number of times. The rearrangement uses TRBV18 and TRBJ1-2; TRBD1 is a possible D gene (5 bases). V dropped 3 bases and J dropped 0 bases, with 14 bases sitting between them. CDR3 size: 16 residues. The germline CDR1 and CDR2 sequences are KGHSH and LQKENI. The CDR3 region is CASSPETAVSNYGYTF. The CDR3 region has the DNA TGTGCCAGCTCACCCGAGACAGCAGTTTCTAACTATGGCTACACCTTC.

In DNA, the CDR3 is TGCAGCGTTGGGACAGGGACCACTAATGAAAAACTGTTTTTT. Encoded protein: CSVGTGTTNEKLFF. The V call is TRBV29-1, the J call TRBJ1-4; the match to TRBD1 covers 8 bases. The CDR3 sequence is 14 residues long. Germline lookup yields CDR1 SQVTM and CDR2 ANQGSEA. The junction had 3 bases not matched to a gene; V was cut back by 4 bases and J by 2 bases.

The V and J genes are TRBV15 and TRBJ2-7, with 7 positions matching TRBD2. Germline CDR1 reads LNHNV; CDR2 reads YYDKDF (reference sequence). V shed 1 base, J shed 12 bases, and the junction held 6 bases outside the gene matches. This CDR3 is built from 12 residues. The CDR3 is CATSRVKGLLYF. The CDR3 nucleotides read TGTGCCACCAGCAGAGTTAAGGGACTACTGTACTTC.

The CDR3 bases are TGTGCCAGCAGCTTAGCGCGCCCGGGAACTAACTATGGCTACACCTTC. Protein sequence: CASSLARPGTNYGYTF. The chain links TRBV7-8 to TRBJ1-2; D call uncertain. Germline CDR1 reads SGHVS; CDR2 reads FQNEAQ. The V gene lost 0 bases and the J gene lost 0 bases, with 11 bases spanning the gap. The CDR3 runs to 16 residues.

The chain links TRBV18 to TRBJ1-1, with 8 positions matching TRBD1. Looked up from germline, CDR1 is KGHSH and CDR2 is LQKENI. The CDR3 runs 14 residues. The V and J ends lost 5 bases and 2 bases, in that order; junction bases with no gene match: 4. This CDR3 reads CASSRDRRNTEAFF. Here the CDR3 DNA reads TGTGCCAGCTCAAGGGACAGGCGAAACACTGAAGCTTTCTTT.

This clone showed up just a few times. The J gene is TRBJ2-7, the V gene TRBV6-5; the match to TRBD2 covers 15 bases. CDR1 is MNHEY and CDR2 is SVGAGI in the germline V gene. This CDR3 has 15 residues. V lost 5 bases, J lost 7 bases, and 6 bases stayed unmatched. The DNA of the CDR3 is TGTGCCAGCAGTCCGGGACTAGCGGGAGGCAGGGAGCAGTACTTC. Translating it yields CASSPGLAGGREQYF.

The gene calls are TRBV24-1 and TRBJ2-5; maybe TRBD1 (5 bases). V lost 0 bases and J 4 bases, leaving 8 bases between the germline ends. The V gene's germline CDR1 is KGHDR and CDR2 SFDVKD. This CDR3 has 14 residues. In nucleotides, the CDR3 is TGTGCCACCAGTGATTTGGGGGCCGGAGAGACCCAGTACTTC. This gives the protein CATSDLGAGETQYF.

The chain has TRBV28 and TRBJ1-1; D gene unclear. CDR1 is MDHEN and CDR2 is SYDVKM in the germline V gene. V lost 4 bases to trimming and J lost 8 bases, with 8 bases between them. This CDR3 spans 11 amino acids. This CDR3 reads CASSSYREAFF. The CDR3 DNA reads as TGTGCCAGCAGTTCCTACAGAGAAGCTTTCTTT.

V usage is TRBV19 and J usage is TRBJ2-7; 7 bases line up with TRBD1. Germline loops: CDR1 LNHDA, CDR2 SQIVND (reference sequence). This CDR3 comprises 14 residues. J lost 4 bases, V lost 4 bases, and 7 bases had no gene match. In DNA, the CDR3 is TGTGCCAGTAGTAAGACAGGGTTGACGTACGAGCAGTACTTC. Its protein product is CASSKTGLTYEQYF.